The 6 T cell receptor beta chains below all came from one sample that was sequenced in a study of T cell repertoires in cytomegalovirus infection. Each CDR3 protein is one row after TCRdb ran MiXCR on the reads. The sample consists of just under 550,000 distinct CDR3 sequences, around a quarter of them appearing once. The sample taken for sequencing was PBMCs. The origin of the receptors is a human donor in good health (CMV status not recorded). Some clones in this sample may be carry-over from other donors' samples.

This clonotype was seen a handful of times. This chain uses TRBV7-2 with TRBJ2-7; TRBD2 aligns across 9 bases. The CDR3 covers 17 residues. V lost 1 base and J lost 0; bases outside the gene matches: 7. CDR1 is SGHTA and CDR2 is FQGNSA in the germline V gene. The CDR3 loop is CASSLGGLAGLSYEQYF. The CDR3 DNA follows: TGTGCCAGCAGCTTAGGAGGCCTAGCGGGACTCTCCTACGAGCAGTACTTC.

V is TRBV10-3 and J is TRBJ2-2; D gene uncertain. The V gene lost 3 bases and the J gene lost 1 base, with 6 bases spanning the gap. CDR1 ENHRY and CDR2 SYGVKD come from the germline V gene. CDR3 length: 14 amino acids. CDR3 loop: CAISDWGNTGELFF. DNA for the CDR3: TGTGCCATCAGTGACTGGGGGAACACCGGGGAGCTGTTTTTT.

This clonotype was observed a handful of times. The chain uses TRBV4-1 and TRBJ2-1, with D unclear. CDR1 is MGHRA and CDR2 is YSYEKL in the germline V gene. The CDR3 contains 14 residues. V lost 3 bases and J lost 6, with 12 bases in between. The CDR3 sequence is CASSHQSSPNEQFF. For the CDR3, the DNA is TGCGCCAGCAGCCACCAATCATCCCCCAATGAGCAGTTCTTC.

This clonotype was seen at least ten times. The CDR3 is CASSLGERSTDTQYF. CDR3 nucleotides: TGTGCCAGCAGCTTGGGCGAGCGGAGCACAGATACGCAGTATTTT. J is TRBJ2-3 and V is TRBV7-6; D possibly corresponds to TRBD2 (5 bases). This CDR3 has 15 amino acids. The V end lost 3 bases, the J end lost 0 bases, and 10 bases lay between the germline ends. The germline V gene encodes CDR1 SGHVS and CDR2 FNYEAQ. The entire variable domain, with the rest obtained from reference TRBV7-6 and TRBJ2-3, is as follows: GAGVSQSPRYKVTKRGQDVALRCDPISGHVSLYWYRQALGQGPEFLTYFNYEAQQDKSGLPNDRFSAERPEGSISTLTIQRTEQRDSAMYRCASSLGERSTDTQYFGPGTRLTVL.

In nucleotides, the CDR3 is TGTGCCAGCCGTCTGGCAAACTATGGCTACACCTTC. Protein: CASRLANYGYTF. The gene calls are TRBV2 and TRBJ1-2, with no clear D. The V gene lost 8 bases and the J gene lost 2 bases, with 9 bases spanning the gap. This CDR3 has 12 amino acids. Looked up from germline, CDR1 is SNHLY and CDR2 is FYNNEI. The whole variable domain, filled in from reference TRBV2 and TRBJ1-2, reads EPEVTQTPSHQVTQMGQEVILRCVPISNHLYFYWYRQILGQKVEFLVSFYNNEISEKSEIFDDQFSVERPDGSNFTLKIRSTKLEDSAMYFCASRLANYGYTFGSGTRLTVV.

The chain combines TRBV9 with TRBJ2-1; D unresolved. V lost 6 bases and J 5 bases, leaving 12 bases between the germline ends. Germline values: CDR1 SGDLS, CDR2 YYNGEE. This CDR3 has 13 amino acids. In nucleotides, the CDR3 is TGTGCCAGCACCCCGGACGGTGACAATGAGCAGTTCTTC. Its protein product is CASTPDGDNEQFF.